This entry concerns a single T cell receptor (beta chain). What this receptor recognizes is not known. Qualities for individual bases were not recorded, and no much larger clone is one base off. This sample was taken from a study of blood T cell repertoires in COVID-19 (dated by TCRdb to the early 2020s). About the investigation overall: Collaborator samples came from the United States, Italy and Spain and covered acute and convalescent phases of COVID-19. The material from the prospective study consisted of cDNA or gDNA derived from T cells, B-cell-depleted T cells, or PBMCs. Subjects who had been exposed to COVID-19, were actively infected with it, or had recovered from it provided the deeply sampled blood TCRbeta repertoires that made up the dataset. The repertoires were released in a freely available public database intended as a resource for research on the immune response to SARS-CoV-2. The samples were drawn from the first 160 participants of the ongoing ImmuneRACE study and from 1,254 subjects provided by 6 global collaborators. A de-identified subject ID, COVID-19 status, age in years and sex were almost always included in the sample metadata. HLA class I and class II types, where available, came from metadata supplied by the sample provider rather than from assay-based typing.

The study at large found these results: The quantity of clinical and demographic metadata differed by source and by participant and was supplied without curation.

In the prospective study, participants were about 18 to 100 years old, resided in approximately 25 geographic areas of the United States, and were enrolled through a virtual design. Cohort assignment in the prospective study relied on participant-reported clinical history from a screening survey and a study questionnaire. In the prospective study, mobile phlebotomists collected whole blood, serum and a nasopharyngeal or oropharyngeal swab from each participant. Prospective study participants could optionally give additional blood draws and questionnaires over a roughly two-month period. Blood samples from the prospective study were shipped frozen or at room temperature prior to DNA extraction. The immunoSEQ Assay, a bias-controlled multiplex PCR, was used to amplify TCRbeta CDR3 regions from genomic DNA. The study's processing was this. The number of nucleated cells in each sample was estimated by amplification of reference gene primers within the assay. To quantify the absolute abundance of each unique TCRbeta CDR3 rearrangement, sequence reads were collapsed and filtered. For each sample, productive Simpson clonality was calculated as the square root of Simpson's diversity index over productive rearrangements. Drawn from immuneACCESS, this table holds only the in-frame rearrangements with V and J called that TCRdb kept. Clones are partly lost; checked studies trace under half to an unresolved V gene and leave the rest unexplained. V and J calls and clone size follow that table, whereas D and trimming were derived from the DNA. The sample records around 160,000 clones, 70% to 90% of which are singletons. The ten largest clones capture about 1.2% of the sample.

Trimming removed 6 bases from V and 3 bases from J; the gene matches leave 8 bases unexplained. Taken from cysteine to phenylalanine, the CDR3 has 14 residues. The retained sequence is limited to the CDR3, 42 bases, with the frame set at the first base. According to the germline V gene (reference sequence), CDR1 reads LNHDA and CDR2 reads SQIVND. The chain couples TRBV19 to TRBJ2-7, with 7 bases aligning to TRBD2. Sequenced: PBMCs or T cells enriched from blood (not recorded which). This receptor was taken from a woman aged 25 to 39 with acute COVID-19. The nucleotide sequence is given as TGTGCCAGTAGGCGCGGGGAGGGATTCTACGAGCAGTACTTC. The resulting protein is CASRRGEGFYEQYF.